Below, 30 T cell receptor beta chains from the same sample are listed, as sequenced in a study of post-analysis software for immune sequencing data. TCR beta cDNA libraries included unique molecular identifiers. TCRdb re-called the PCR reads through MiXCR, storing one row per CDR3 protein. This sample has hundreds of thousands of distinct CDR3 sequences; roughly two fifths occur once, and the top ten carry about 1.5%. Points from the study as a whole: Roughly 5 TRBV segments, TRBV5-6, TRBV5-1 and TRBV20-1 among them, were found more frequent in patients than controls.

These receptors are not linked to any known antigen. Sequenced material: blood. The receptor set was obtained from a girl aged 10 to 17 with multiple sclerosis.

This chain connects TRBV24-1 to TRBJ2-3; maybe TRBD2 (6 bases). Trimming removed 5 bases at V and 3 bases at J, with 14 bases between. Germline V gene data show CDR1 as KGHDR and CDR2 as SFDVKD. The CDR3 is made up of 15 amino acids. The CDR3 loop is CATSAGYGGTDTQYF. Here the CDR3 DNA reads TGTGCCACCAGTGCAGGGTATGGAGGGACAGATACGCAGTATTTT.

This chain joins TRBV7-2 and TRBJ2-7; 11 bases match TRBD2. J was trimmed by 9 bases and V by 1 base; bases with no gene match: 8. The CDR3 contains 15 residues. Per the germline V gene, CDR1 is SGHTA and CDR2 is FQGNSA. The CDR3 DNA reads TGTGCCAGCAGCTTAGAACTAGCGGGAGCTATTGTGCAGTACTTC. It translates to CASSLELAGAIVQYF. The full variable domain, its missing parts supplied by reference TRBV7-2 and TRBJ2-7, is GAGVSQSPSNKVTEKGKDVELRCDPISGHTALYWYRQSLGQGLEFLIYFQGNSAPDKSGLPSDRFSAERTGGSVSTLTIQRTQQEDSAVYLCASSLELAGAIVQYFGPGTRLTVT.

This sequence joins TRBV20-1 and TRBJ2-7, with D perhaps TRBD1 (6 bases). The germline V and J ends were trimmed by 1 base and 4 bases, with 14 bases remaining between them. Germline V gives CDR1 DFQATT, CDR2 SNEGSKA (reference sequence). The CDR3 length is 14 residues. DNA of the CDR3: TGCAGTGCTAGAGTGGCAGGGGAAGTTTACGAGCAGTACTTC. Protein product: CSARVAGEVYEQYF.

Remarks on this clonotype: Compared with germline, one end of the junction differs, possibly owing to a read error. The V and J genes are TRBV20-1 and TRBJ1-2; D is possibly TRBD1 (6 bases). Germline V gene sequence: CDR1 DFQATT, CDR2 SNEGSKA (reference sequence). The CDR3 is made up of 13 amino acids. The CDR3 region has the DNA TGCGGTGCTTATGACAGGCGAGACTATGGCTACACCTTC. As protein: CGAYDRRDYGYTF.

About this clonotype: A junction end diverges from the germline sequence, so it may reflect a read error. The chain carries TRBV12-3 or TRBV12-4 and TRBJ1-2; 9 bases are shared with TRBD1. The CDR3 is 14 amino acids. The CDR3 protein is CTSSLGRTGVGYTF. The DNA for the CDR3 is TGTACCAGCAGTTTAGGAAGGACAGGGGTTGGCTACACCTTC.

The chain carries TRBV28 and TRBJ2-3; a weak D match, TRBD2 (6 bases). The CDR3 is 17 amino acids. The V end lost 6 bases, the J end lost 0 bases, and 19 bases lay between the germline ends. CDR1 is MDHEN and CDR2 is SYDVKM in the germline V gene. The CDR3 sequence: CASRSAAGWGSTDTQYF. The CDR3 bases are TGTGCCAGCAGGTCAGCAGCGGGTTGGGGGAGCACAGATACGCAGTATTTT.

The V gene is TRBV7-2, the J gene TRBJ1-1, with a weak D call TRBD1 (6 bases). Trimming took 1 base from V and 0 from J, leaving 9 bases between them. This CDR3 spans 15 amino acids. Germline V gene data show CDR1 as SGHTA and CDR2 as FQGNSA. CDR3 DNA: TGTGCCAGCAGCTTAGAGGGGGACATGAACACTGAAGCTTTCTTT. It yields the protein CASSLEGDMNTEAFF.

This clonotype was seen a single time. CDR3 coding DNA: TGTGCCAGCAGCTTAAGGTTGGCGGTGGAGGATGAAAAACTGTTTTTT. This translates into CASSLRLAVEDEKLFF. The chain joins TRBV7-6 to TRBJ1-4; D remains ambiguous. CDR1 and CDR2 (germline): SGHVS, FNYEAQ. The CDR3 extends over 16 amino acids. V lost 2 bases and J lost 6, with 16 bases in between. The full variable domain, with the rest looked up from reference TRBV7-6 and TRBJ1-4, is GAGVSQSPRYKVTKRGQDVALRCDPISGHVSLYWYRQALGQGPEFLTYFNYEAQQDKSGLPNDRFSAERPEGSISTLTIQRTEQRDSAMYRCASSLRLAVEDEKLFFGSGTQLSVL.

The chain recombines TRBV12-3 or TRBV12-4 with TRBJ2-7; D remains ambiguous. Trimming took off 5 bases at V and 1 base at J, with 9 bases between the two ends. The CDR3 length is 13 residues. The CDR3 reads CASSTDGSYEQYF. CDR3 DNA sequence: TGTGCCAGCAGTACTGACGGATCCTACGAGCAGTACTTC.

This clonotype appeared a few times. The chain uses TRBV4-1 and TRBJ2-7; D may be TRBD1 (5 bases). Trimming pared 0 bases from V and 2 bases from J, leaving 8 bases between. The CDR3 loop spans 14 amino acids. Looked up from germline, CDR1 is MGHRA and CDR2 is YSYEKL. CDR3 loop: CASSQEIGAYEQYF. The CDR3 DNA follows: TGCGCCAGCAGCCAAGAGATAGGGGCCTACGAGCAGTACTTC.

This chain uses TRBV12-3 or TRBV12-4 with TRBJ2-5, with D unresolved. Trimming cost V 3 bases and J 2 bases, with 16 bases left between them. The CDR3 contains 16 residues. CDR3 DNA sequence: TGTGCCAGCAGTTTTTGGCAAAACGAAAAACAAGAGACCCAGTACTTC. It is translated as CASSFWQNEKQETQYF.

CDR3 sequence reads: CSARVSSGVDYEQYF. DNA for the CDR3: TGCAGTGCTAGAGTTTCCAGCGGGGTCGACTACGAGCAGTACTTC. V gene TRBV20-1 combines with J gene TRBJ2-7; TRBD2 matches at 7 bases. The V gene end was trimmed by 1 base and the J gene end by 3 bases; junction bases not matched to a gene: 9. In germline, CDR1 is DFQATT, CDR2 SNEGSKA (reference sequence). The CDR3 loop spans 15 amino acids.

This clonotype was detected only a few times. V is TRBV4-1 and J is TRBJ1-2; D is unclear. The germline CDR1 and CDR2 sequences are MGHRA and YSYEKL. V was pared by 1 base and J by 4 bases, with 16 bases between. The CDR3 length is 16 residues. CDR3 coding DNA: TGCGCCAGCAGCCAAGTTGGGATTAAGCCCCTCTATGGCTACACCTTC. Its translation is CASSQVGIKPLYGYTF.

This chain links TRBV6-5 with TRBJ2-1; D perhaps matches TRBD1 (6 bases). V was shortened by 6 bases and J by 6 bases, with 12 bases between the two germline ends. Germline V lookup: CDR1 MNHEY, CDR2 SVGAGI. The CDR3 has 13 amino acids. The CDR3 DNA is TGTGCCAGCAGCCACGGACAGACCAATGAGCAGTTCTTC. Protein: CASSHGQTNEQFF.

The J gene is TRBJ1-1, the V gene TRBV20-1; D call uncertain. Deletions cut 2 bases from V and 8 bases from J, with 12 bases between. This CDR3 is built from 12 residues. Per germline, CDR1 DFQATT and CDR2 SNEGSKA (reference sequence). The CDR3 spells CSARFGPIEAFF. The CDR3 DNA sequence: TGCAGTGCTAGATTTGGACCAATAGAAGCTTTCTTT.

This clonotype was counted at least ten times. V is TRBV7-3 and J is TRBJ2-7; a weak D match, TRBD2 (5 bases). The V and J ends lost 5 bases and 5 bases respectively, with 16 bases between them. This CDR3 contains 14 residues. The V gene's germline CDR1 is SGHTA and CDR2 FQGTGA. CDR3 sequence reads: CASSSGVGMNEQYF. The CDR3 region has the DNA TGTGCCAGCAGCAGCGGTGTGGGGATGAACGAGCAGTACTTC.

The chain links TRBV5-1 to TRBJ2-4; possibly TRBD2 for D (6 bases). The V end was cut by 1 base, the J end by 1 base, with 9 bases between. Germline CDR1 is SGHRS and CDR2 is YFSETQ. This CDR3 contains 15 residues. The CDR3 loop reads CASSLRRGAKNIQYF. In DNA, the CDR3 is TGCGCCAGCAGCTTGAGGCGGGGCGCCAAAAACATTCAGTACTTC. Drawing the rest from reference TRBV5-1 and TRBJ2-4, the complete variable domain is KAGVTQTPRYLIKTRGQQVTLSCSPISGHRSVSWYQQTPGQGLQFLFEYFSETQRNKGNFPGRFSGRQFSNSRSEMNVSTLELGDSALYLCASSLRRGAKNIQYFGAGTRLSVL.

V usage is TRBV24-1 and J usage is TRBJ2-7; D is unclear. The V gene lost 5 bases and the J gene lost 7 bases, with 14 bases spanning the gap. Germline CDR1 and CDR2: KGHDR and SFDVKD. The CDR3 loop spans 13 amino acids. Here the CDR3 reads CATSAPPSWEQYF. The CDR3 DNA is TGTGCCACCAGTGCCCCCCCCTCTTGGGAGCAGTACTTC.

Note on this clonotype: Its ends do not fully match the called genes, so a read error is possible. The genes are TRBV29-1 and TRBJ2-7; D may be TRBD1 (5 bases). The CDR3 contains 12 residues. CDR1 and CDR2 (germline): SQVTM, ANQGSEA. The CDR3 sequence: CSAEGAHYEQYF. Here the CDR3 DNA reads TGCAGCGCTGAAGGGGCCCACTACGAGCAGTACTTC.

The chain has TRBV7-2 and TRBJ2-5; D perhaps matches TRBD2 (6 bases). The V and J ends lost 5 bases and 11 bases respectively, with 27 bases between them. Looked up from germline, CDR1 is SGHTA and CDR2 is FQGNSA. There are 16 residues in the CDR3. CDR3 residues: CASSPQYGGGTYVQYF. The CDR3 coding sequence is TGTGCCAGCAGCCCCCAATATGGGGGAGGCACCTACGTGCAGTACTTC.

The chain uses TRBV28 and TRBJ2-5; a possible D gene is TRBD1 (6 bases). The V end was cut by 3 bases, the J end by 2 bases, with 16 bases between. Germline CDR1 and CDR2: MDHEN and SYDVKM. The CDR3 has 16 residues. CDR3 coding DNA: TGTGCCAGCAGTTTGTGGGGGCGCAGGAAACAAGAGACCCAGTACTTC. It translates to CASSLWGRRKQETQYF.

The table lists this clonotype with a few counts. CDR3 region: CASSLFRLKDYNEQFF. The CDR3 nucleotides are TGTGCCAGCAGCTTATTTCGACTGAAGGACTACAATGAGCAGTTCTTC. V and J are TRBV7-9 and TRBJ2-1; D is undetermined. The CDR3 has 16 residues. Trimming cost V 2 bases and J 3 bases, with 14 bases left between them. Germline assignment: CDR1 SEHNR and CDR2 FQNEAQ (reference sequence).

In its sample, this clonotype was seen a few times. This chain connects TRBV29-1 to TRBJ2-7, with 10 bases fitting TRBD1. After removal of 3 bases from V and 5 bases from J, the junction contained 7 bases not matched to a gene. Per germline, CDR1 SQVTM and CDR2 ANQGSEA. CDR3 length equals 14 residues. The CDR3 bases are TGCAGCGTTGAGACAGGGGGCATGATGAACGAGCAGTACTTC. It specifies CSVETGGMMNEQYF.

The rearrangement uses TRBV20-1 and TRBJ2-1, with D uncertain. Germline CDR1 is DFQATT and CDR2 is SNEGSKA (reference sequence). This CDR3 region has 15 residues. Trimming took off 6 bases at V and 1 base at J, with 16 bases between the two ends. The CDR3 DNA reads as TGCAGTGCCCTGACTCGGTTAACGTCCTACAATGAGCAGTTCTTC. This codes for CSALTRLTSYNEQFF.

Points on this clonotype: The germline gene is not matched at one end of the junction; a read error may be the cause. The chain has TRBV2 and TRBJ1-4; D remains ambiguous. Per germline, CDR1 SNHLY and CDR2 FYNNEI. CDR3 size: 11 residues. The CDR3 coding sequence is TGTGCCAACAGTTCCGGTGAAAAACTGTTTTTT. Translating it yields CANSSGEKLFF.

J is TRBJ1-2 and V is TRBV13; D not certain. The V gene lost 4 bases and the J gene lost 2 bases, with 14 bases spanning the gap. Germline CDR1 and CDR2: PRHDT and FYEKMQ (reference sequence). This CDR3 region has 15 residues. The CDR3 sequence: CASSSSGESNYGYTF. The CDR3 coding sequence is TGTGCCAGCAGCTCGTCTGGGGAATCAAACTATGGCTACACCTTC.

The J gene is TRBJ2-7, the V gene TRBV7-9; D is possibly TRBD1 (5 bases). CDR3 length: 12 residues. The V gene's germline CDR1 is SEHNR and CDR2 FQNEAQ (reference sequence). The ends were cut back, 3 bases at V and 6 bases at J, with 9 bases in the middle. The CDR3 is CASSFQGIEQYF. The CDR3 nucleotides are TGTGCCAGCAGCTTTCAGGGTATCGAGCAGTACTTC.

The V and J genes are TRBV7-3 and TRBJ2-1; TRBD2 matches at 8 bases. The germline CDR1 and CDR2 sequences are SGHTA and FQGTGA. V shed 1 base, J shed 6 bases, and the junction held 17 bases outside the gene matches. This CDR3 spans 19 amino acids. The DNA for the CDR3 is TGTGCCAGCAGCTTAATACTTGCGGGAGGACAGCTCCGTTTCAATGAGCAGTTCTTC. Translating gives CASSLILAGGQLRFNEQFF.

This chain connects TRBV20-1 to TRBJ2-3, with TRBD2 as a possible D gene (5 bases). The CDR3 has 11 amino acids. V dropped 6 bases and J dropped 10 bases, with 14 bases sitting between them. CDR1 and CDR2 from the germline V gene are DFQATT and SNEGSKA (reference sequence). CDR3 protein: CSALRDRSQYF. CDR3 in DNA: TGCAGTGCCCTCCGGGATAGGTCGCAGTATTTT.

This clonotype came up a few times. The CDR3 bases are TGCAGTGCTAGAGAACGTCCTAGCGGTTTCCAAGAGACCCAGTACTTC. It translates to CSARERPSGFQETQYF. J is TRBJ2-5 and V is TRBV20-1; 7 bases align to TRBD2. Germline lookup yields CDR1 DFQATT and CDR2 SNEGSKA (reference sequence). The junction had 8 bases not matched to a gene; V was cut back by 0 bases and J by 1 base. The CDR3 runs to 16 residues.